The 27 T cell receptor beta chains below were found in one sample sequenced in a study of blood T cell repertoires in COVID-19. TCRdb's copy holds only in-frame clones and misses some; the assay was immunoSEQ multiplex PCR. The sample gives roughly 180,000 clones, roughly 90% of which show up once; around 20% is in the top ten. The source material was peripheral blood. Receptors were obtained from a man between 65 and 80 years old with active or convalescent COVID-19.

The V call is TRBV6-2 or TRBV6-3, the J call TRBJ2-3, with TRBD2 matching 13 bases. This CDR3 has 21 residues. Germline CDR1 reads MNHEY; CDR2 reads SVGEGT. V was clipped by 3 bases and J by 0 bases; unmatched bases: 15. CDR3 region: CASSYFPLGTSGEKSTDTQYF. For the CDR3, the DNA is TGTGCCAGCAGTTATTTTCCCCTGGGGACTAGCGGGGAAAAGAGCACAGATACGCAGTATTTT.

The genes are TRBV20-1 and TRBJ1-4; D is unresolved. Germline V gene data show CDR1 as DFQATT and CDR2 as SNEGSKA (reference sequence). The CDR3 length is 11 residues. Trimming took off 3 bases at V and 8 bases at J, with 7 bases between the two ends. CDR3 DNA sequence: TGCAGTGCTAGTGTCGGGGAAAAACTGTTTTTT. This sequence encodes CSASVGEKLFF.

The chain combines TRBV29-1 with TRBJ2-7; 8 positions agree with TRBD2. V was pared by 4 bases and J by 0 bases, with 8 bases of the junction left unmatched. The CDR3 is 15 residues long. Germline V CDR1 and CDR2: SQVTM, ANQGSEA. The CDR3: CSVAGGRGPSYEQYF. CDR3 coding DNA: TGCAGCGTTGCGGGGGGGCGGGGCCCCTCCTACGAGCAGTACTTC.

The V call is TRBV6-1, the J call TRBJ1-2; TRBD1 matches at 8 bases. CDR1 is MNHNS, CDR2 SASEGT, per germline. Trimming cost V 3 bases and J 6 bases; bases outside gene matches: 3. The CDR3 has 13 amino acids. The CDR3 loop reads CASSDRGLDGYTF. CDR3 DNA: TGTGCCAGCAGTGACAGGGGGCTGGATGGCTACACCTTC.

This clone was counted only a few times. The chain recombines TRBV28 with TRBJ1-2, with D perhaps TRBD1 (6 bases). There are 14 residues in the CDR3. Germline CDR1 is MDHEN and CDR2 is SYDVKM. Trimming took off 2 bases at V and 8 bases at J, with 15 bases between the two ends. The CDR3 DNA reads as TGTGCCAGCAGTTTAGGGGGCCCGTCTGGAGGCTACACCTTC. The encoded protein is CASSLGGPSGGYTF.

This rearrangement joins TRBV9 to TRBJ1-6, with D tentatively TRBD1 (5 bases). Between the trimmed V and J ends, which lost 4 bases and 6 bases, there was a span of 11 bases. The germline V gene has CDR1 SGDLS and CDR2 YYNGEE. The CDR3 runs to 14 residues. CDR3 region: CASSLRQLNSPLHF. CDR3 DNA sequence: TGTGCCAGCAGCCTTCGACAGCTTAATTCACCCCTCCACTTT.

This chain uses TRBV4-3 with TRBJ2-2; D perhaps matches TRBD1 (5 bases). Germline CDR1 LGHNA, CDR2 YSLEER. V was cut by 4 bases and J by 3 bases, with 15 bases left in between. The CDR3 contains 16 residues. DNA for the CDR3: TGCGCCAGCAGCCTCGAGGTGGGGCCCGACACCGGGGAGCTGTTTTTT. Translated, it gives CASSLEVGPDTGELFF.

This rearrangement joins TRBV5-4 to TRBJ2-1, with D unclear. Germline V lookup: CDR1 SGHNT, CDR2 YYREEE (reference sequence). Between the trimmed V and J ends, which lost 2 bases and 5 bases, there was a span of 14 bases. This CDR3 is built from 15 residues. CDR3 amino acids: CASSLDSSLNNEQFF. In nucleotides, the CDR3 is TGTGCCAGCAGCTTAGACTCATCCCTCAACAATGAGCAGTTCTTC. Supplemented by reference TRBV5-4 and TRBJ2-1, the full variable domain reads ETGVTQSPTHLIKTRGQQVTLRCSSQSGHNTVSWYQQALGQGPQFIFQYYREEENGRGNFPPRFSGLQFPNYSSELNVNALELDDSALYLCASSLDSSLNNEQFFGPGTRLTVL.

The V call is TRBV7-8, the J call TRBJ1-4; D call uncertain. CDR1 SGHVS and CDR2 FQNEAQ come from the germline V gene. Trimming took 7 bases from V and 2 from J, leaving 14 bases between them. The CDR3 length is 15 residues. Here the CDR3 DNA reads TGTGCCAGCAACCACCGGCCGGGGACTAATGAAAAACTGTTTTTT. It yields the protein CASNHRPGTNEKLFF.

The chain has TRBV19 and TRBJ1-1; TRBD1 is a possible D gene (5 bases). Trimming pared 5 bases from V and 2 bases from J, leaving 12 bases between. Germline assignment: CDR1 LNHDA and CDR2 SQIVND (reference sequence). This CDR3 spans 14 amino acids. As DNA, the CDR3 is TGTGCCAGTAGTTTAGGACACCTAAACACTGAAGCTTTCTTT. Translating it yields CASSLGHLNTEAFF.

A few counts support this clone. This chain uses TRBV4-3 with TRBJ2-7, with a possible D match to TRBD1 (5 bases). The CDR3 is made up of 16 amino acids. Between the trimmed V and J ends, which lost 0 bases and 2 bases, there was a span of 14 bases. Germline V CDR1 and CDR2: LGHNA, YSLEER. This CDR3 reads CASSQEERQLTYEQYF. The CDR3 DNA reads TGCGCCAGCAGCCAAGAAGAAAGACAGCTTACCTACGAGCAGTACTTC.

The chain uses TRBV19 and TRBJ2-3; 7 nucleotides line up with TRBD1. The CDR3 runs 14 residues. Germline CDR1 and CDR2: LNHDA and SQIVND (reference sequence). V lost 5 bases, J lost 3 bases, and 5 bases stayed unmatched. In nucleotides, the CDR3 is TGTGCCAGTAGTCCACAGGGGAAGACAGATACGCAGTATTTT. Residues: CASSPQGKTDTQYF.

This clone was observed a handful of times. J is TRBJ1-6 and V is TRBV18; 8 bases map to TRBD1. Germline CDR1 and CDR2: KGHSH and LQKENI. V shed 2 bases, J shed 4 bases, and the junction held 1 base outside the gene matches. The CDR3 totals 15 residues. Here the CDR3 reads CASSPNRGYNSPLHF. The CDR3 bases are TGTGCCAGCTCACCAAACAGGGGGTATAATTCACCCCTCCACTTT.

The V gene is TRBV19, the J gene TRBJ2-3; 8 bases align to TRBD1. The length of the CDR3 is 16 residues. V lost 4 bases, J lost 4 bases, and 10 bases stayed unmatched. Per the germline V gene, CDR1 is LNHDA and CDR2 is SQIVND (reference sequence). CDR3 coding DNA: TGTGCCAGTAGTAAAGACGGACAGGGTCGGGCAGATACGCAGTATTTT. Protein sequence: CASSKDGQGRADTQYF.

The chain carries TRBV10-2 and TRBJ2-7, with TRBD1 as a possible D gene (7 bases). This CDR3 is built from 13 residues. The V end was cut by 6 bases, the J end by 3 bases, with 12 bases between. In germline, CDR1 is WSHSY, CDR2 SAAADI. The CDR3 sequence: CASRSGGGYEQYF. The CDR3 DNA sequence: TGCGCCAGCAGGTCAGGGGGAGGCTACGAGCAGTACTTC.

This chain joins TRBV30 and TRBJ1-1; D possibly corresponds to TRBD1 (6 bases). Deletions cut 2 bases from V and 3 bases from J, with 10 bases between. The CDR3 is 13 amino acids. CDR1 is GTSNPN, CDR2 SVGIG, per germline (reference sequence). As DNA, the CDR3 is TGTGCCTGGAGTCTACAGGGTTACACTGAAGCTTTCTTT. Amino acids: CAWSLQGYTEAFF.

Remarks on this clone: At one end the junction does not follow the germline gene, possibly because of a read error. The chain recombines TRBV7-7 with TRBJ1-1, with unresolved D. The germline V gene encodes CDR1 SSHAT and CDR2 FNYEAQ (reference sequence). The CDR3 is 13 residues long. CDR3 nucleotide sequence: TGTGCTAGCAGCTTAGCTCGGGGTACTGAAGCTTTCTTT. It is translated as CASSLARGTEAFF.

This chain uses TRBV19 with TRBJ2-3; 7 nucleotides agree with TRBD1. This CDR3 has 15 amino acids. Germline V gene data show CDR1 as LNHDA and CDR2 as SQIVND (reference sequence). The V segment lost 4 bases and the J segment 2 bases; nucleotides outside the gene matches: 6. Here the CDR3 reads CASSTRQGPTDTQYF. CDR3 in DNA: TGTGCCAGTAGTACCCGACAGGGCCCCACAGATACGCAGTATTTT.

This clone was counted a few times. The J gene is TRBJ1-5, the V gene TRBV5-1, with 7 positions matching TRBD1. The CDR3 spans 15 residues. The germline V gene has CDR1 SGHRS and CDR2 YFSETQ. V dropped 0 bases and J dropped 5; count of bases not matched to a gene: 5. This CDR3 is CASSLEGQPYQPQHF. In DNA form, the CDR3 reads TGCGCCAGCAGCTTGGAGGGACAGCCTTATCAGCCCCAGCATTTT.

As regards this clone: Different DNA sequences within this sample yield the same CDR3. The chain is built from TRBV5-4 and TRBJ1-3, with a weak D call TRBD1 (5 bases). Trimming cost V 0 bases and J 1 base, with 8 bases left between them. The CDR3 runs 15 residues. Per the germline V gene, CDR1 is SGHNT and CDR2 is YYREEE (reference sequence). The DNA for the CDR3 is TGTGCCAGCAGCTTGGGGGGCCAGTCTGGAAACACCATATATTTT. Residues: CASSLGGQSGNTIYF.

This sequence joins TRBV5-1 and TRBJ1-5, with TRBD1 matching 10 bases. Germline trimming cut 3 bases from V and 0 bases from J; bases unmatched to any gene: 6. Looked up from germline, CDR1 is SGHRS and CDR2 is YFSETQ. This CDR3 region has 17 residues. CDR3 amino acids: CASSSGQGEGSNQPQHF. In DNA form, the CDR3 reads TGCGCCAGCAGCTCCGGACAGGGGGAAGGTAGCAATCAGCCCCAGCATTTT.

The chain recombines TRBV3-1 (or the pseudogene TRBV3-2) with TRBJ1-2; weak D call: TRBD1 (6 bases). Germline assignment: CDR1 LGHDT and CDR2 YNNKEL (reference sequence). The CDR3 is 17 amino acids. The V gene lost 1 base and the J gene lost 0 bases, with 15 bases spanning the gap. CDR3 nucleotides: TGTGCCAGCAGCCAAGGACCCGTGACAGGTACTAACTATGGCTACACCTTC. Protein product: CASSQGPVTGTNYGYTF.

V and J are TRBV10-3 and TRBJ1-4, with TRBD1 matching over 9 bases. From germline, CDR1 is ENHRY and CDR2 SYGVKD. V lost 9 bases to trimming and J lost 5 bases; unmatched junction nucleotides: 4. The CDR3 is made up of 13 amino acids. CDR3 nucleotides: TGTGCCATTTCCGGGACAGGGAATGAAAAACTGTTTTTT. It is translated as CAISGTGNEKLFF.

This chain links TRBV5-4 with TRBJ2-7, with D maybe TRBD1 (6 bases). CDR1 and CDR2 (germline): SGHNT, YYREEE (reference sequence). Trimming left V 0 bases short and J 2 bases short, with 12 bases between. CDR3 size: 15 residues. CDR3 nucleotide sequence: TGTGCCAGCAGCTTGGAACCCAGGGGCGCCTACGAGCAGTACTTC. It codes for CASSLEPRGAYEQYF. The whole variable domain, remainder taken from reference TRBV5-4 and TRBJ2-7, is ETGVTQSPTHLIKTRGQQVTLRCSSQSGHNTVSWYQQALGQGPQFIFQYYREEENGRGNFPPRFSGLQFPNYSSELNVNALELDDSALYLCASSLEPRGAYEQYFGPGTRLTVT.

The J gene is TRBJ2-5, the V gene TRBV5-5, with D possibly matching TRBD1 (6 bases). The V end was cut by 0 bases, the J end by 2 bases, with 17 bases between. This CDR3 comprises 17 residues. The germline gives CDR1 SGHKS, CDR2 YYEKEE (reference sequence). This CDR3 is CASSLVRGHQTQETQYF. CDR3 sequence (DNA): TGTGCCAGCAGCTTGGTTAGGGGACACCAGACACAAGAGACCCAGTACTTC. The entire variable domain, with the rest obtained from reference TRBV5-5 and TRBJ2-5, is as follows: DAGVTQSPTHLIKTRGQQVTLRCSPISGHKSVSWYQQVLGQGPQFIFQYYEKEERGRGNFPDRFSARQFPNYSSELNVNALLLGDSALYLCASSLVRGHQTQETQYFGPGTRLLVL.

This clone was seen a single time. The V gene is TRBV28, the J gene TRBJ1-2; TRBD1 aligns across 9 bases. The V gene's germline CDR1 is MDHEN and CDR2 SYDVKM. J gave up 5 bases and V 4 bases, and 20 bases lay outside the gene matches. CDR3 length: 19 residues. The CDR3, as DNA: TGTGCCAGCAGTTCTCATAGTAGGCCGGGACAGGGTTTCGGGTATGGCTACACCTTC. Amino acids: CASSSHSRPGQGFGYGYTF.

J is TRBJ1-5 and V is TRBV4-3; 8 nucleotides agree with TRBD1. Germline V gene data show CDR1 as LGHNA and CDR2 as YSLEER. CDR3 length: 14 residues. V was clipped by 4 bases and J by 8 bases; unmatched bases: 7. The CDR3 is CASSPGQGMEPQHF. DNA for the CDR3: TGCGCCAGCAGCCCCGGACAGGGTATGGAGCCCCAGCATTTT.